This TCR beta chain appears in the sequencing data of a study of cytomegalovirus exposure and HLA in healthy donors. Turning to this clone: Its antigen is currently unknown.

Study-wide results and caveats: V- and J-gene trimming in TCR beta was tied to a missense DCLRE1C variant by an analysis performed later. It was reported that TCR beta sequences correctly inferred the HLA-A and HLA-B alleles for most subjects. Productive status was seen about 87% or about 30% of the time for most TCR beta V segments in an earlier analysis. Of the V segments, some could not be distinguished, including TRBV6-2 and TRBV6-3, and were excluded.

60 Vbeta and 13 Jbeta primers were used in PCR. Clones were sequenced by immunoSEQ multiplex PCR, and TCRdb holds only the in-frame ones, with some missing. Of 85,000 to 100,000 clones in the sample, approximately 80% were seen once. Germline V lookup: CDR1 MGHRA, CDR2 YSYEKL. This CDR3 spans 15 amino acids. V lost 5 bases, J lost 5 bases, and 9 bases stayed unmatched. Sequenced material: PBMCs. This TCR derives from a man between 60 and 70 years old in good health and CMV-seropositive. The chain uses TRBV4-1 and TRBJ2-1; the match to TRBD2 covers 7 bases. Written as DNA, the CDR3 is TGCGCCAGCAGCGACCCCGGGACTAAAAACAATGAGCAGTTCTTC. Translation gives CASSDPGTKNNEQFF.